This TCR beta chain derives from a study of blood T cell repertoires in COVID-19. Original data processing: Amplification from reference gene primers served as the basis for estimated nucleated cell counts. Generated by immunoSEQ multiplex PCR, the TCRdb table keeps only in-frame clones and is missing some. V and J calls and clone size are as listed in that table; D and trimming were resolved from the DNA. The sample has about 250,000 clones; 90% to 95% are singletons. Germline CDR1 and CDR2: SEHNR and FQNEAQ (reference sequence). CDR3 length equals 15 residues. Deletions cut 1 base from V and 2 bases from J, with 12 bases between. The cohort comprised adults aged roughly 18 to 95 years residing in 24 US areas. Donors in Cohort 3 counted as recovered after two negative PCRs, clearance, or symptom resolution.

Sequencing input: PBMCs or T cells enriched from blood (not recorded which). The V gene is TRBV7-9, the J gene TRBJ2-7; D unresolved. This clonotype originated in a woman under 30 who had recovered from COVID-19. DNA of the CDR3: TGTGCCAGCAGCTTAGGCTTGGGCAGAACCTACGAGCAGTACTTC. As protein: CASSLGLGRTYEQYF.